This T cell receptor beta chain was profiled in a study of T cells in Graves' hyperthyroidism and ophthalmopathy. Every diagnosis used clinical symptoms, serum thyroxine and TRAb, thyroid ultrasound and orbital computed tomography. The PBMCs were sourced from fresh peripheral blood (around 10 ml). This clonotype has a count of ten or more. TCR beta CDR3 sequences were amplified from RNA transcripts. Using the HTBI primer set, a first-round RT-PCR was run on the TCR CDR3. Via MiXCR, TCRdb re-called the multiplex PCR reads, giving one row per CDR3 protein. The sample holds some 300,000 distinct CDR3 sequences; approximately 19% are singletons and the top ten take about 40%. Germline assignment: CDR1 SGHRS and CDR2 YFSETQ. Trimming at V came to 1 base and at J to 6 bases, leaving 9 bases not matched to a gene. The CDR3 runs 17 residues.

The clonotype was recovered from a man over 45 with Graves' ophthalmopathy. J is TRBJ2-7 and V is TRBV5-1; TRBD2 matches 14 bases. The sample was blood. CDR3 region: CASSLSGTSGSSSEQYF. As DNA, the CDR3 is TGCGCCAGCAGCTTGAGTGGGACTAGCGGGAGTTCTAGCGAGCAGTACTTC.